A single sample gave rise to the 23 T cell receptor beta chains below, sequenced in a study of T cell changes during pregnancy in multiple sclerosis. Produced via immunoSEQ multiplex PCR; TCRdb's table is partial and in-frame only. The sample lists some 55,000 clones, 87% occurring once. Sequenced input: peripheral blood from another person, used as feeder cells. The receptors stem from a human donor whose cells served as feeder cells for cultures in a pregnancy study.

The genes are TRBV5-6 and TRBJ2-7; D ambiguous. V was clipped by 3 bases and J by 2 bases, with 21 bases between them. The CDR3 loop spans 17 amino acids. From germline, CDR1 is SGHDT and CDR2 YYEEEE. CDR3 in DNA: TGTGCCAGCAGCTCATACCCCACAGAGGTTTTAGCCTACGAGCAGTACTTC. Translated, it gives CASSSYPTEVLAYEQYF.

The CDR3 coding sequence is TGTGCCAGCAGCTTAGCCGGAGGGTCGTATGATGAGCAGTTCTTC. Translated, it gives CASSLAGGSYDEQFF. The rearrangement uses TRBV7-8 and TRBJ2-1, with a possible D match to TRBD2 (6 bases). The V end was cut by 0 bases, the J end by 8 bases, with 14 bases between. The germline V gene has CDR1 SGHVS and CDR2 FQNEAQ. The CDR3 length is 15 residues.

The rearrangement joins TRBV29-1 to TRBJ1-2, with TRBD1 identical over 9 bases. The CDR3 loop spans 15 amino acids. V lost 7 bases and J lost 6; bases outside the gene matches: 15. Germline V lookup: CDR1 SQVTM, CDR2 ANQGSEA. The CDR3 bases are TGCAGCGCCCCATTTCCCCACAGGGGGCGCGATGGCTACACCTTC. It specifies CSAPFPHRGRDGYTF.

This clone was counted between two and nine times. The chain is built from TRBV7-2 and TRBJ1-3; maybe TRBD1 (5 bases). The CDR3 has 17 amino acids. The ends were cut back, 0 bases at V and 4 bases at J, with 16 bases in the middle. Germline CDR1 and CDR2: SGHTA and FQGNSA. Written as DNA, the CDR3 is TGTGCCAGCAGCTTAGCGCCTGAGGGGAGTATGGGAAACACCATATATTTT. This codes for CASSLAPEGSMGNTIYF.

This clone was counted only a few times. J is TRBJ2-3 and V is TRBV7-2, with D maybe TRBD2 (6 bases). The length of the CDR3 is 16 residues. Germline V gene lookup returns CDR1 SGHTA and CDR2 FQGNSA. V was clipped by 4 bases and J by 2 bases, with 16 bases between them. The CDR3 nucleotides are TGTGCCAGCAGCTGGTCTAGCGTTTCATCCACAGATACGCAGTATTTT. Translation: CASSWSSVSSTDTQYF.

This rearrangement joins TRBV28 to TRBJ2-1, with D maybe TRBD2 (6 bases). Trimming took 8 bases from V and 9 from J, leaving 20 bases between them. The germline V gene encodes CDR1 MDHEN and CDR2 SYDVKM. This CDR3 contains 14 residues. This chain's CDR3 is CASRKDGAGPEQFF. The CDR3 DNA is TGTGCCAGCCGGAAGGATGGTGCGGGGCCTGAGCAGTTCTTC.

The chain is built from TRBV7-2 and TRBJ2-7; TRBD1 aligns across 9 bases. Unmatched junction bases numbered 17, after V lost 5 bases and J lost 6 bases. This CDR3 region has 17 residues. CDR1 is SGHTA, CDR2 FQGNSA, per germline. The CDR3 protein is CASSGHGTGKGGSEQYF. The CDR3 DNA follows: TGTGCCAGCAGCGGCCATGGGACAGGGAAAGGGGGGAGCGAGCAGTACTTC. Complete variable domain (other parts from reference TRBV7-2 and TRBJ2-7): GAGVSQSPSNKVTEKGKDVELRCDPISGHTALYWYRQSLGQGLEFLIYFQGNSAPDKSGLPSDRFSAERTGGSVSTLTIQRTQQEDSAVYLCASSGHGTGKGGSEQYFGPGTRLTVT.

The chain employs TRBV2 and TRBJ1-1; D is possibly TRBD1 (5 bases). Between the trimmed V and J ends, which lost 7 bases and 3 bases, there was a span of 9 bases. In germline, CDR1 is SNHLY, CDR2 FYNNEI. There are 12 residues in the CDR3. CDR3 DNA sequence: TGTGCCAGCATTGTGGGGGACACTGAAGCTTTCTTT. It encodes CASIVGDTEAFF.

This chain links TRBV9 with TRBJ1-1; 9 bases align to TRBD1. CDR1 is SGDLS and CDR2 is YYNGEE in the germline V gene. This CDR3 contains 13 residues. V trimming: 4 bases; J trimming: 3 bases; junction bases outside the gene matches: 1. The CDR3 loop is CASSWTGDTEAFF. DNA of the CDR3: TGTGCCAGCAGCTGGACAGGGGACACTGAAGCTTTCTTT.

The gene calls are TRBV27 and TRBJ2-7; D is possibly TRBD1 (5 bases). The CDR3 runs 14 residues. Trimming removed 4 bases at V and 0 bases at J, with 10 bases between. CDR1 and CDR2 (germline): MNHEY, SMNVEV (reference sequence). CDR3 DNA sequence: TGTGCCAGCAGTTCGCACAGGAGCTCCTACGAGCAGTACTTC. Protein product: CASSSHRSSYEQYF.

This chain connects TRBV18 to TRBJ2-7, with 7 bases matching TRBD1. This CDR3 spans 15 amino acids. Germline CDR1 is KGHSH and CDR2 is LQKENI. Unmatched junction bases numbered 13, after V lost 6 bases and J lost 5 bases. DNA for the CDR3: TGTGCCAGCTCCCGATGGACAGGCCGGTCTAACGAGCAGTACTTC. It codes for CASSRWTGRSNEQYF.

In its sample, this clone was seen a few times. At one end the junction does not follow the germline gene, possibly because of a read error. The rearrangement joins TRBV7-7 to TRBJ2-3; unclear D gene. The germline gives CDR1 SSHAT, CDR2 FNYEAQ (reference sequence). The CDR3 totals 14 residues. In nucleotides, the CDR3 is TGTGCTAGCAGCCCGTCCGGGAGCACAGATACGCAGTATTTT. This codes for CASSPSGSTDTQYF. Drawing the rest from reference TRBV7-7 and TRBJ2-3, the complete variable domain is GAGVSQSPRYKVTKRGQDVTLRCDPISSHATLYWYQQALGQGPEFLTYFNYEAQPDKSGLPSDRFSAERPEGSISTLTIQRTEQRDSAMYRCASSPSGSTDTQYFGPGTRLTVL.

The rearrangement uses TRBV10-1 and TRBJ2-3, with 11 bases aligning to TRBD2. Germline V gene data show CDR1 as WNHNN and CDR2 as SYGVQD (reference sequence). The CDR3 extends over 15 amino acids. V trimming: 7 bases; J trimming: 8 bases; junction bases outside the gene matches: 11. CDR3 in DNA: TGCGCCAGCAACTCCGGGACTAGCGGCTTCGGTACGCAGTATTTT. Translating gives CASNSGTSGFGTQYF.

The V and J genes are TRBV7-2 and TRBJ2-1, with D possibly being TRBD2 (5 bases). Trimming removed 1 base from V and 0 bases from J, with 13 bases in between. Germline loops: CDR1 SGHTA, CDR2 FQGNSA. The CDR3 length is 17 residues. Here the CDR3 reads CASSLVTKPSSYNEQFF. The CDR3 DNA reads as TGTGCCAGCAGCTTAGTGACTAAACCGAGCTCCTACAATGAGCAGTTCTTC.

A single count supports this clone. The chain recombines TRBV9 with TRBJ1-1; D may be TRBD1 (5 bases). The CDR3 is made up of 16 amino acids. V gave up 0 bases and J gave up 0 bases, with 12 bases separating them. CDR1 is SGDLS, CDR2 YYNGEE, per germline. CDR3 DNA: TGTGCCAGCAGCGTAGACGGCAGGGCAATGAACACTGAAGCTTTCTTT. This sequence encodes CASSVDGRAMNTEAFF.

This chain links TRBV5-4 with TRBJ1-1; D possibly corresponds to TRBD1 (5 bases). CDR3 length: 13 residues. Germline V gives CDR1 SGHNT, CDR2 YYREEE (reference sequence). V dropped 4 bases and J dropped 2 bases, with 9 bases sitting between them. CDR3 loop: CASSTDSNTEAFF. The CDR3 bases are TGTGCCAGCAGCACTGACAGTAACACTGAAGCTTTCTTT. The complete variable domain, with remaining parts taken from reference TRBV5-4 and TRBJ1-1, reads ETGVTQSPTHLIKTRGQQVTLRCSSQSGHNTVSWYQQALGQGPQFIFQYYREEENGRGNFPPRFSGLQFPNYSSELNVNALELDDSALYLCASSTDSNTEAFFGQGTRLTVV.

CDR3 protein: CASRQGQRYTF. The CDR3 nucleotides are TGTGCCAGCAGGCAGGGACAGCGCTACACCTTC. J is TRBJ1-2 and V is TRBV6-5; 7 nucleotides agree with TRBD1. Germline-derived CDR1 and CDR2 are MNHEY and SVGAGI. V dropped 6 bases and J dropped 9; count of bases not matched to a gene: 4. The CDR3 spans 11 residues.

J is TRBJ1-3 and V is TRBV29-1; no firm D call. The CDR3 is 12 amino acids. Germline V gene sequence: CDR1 SQVTM, CDR2 ANQGSEA. Trimming stripped 4 bases from V and 3 bases from J, with 7 bases between. The CDR3 region is CSVVGVGNTIYF. The CDR3 coding sequence is TGCAGCGTTGTTGGAGTTGGAAACACCATATATTTT.

Note on this clone: At one boundary the junction diverges from the germline segment, which might be a read error. This rearrangement joins TRBV2 to TRBJ2-1; D ambiguous. The CDR3 is made up of 11 amino acids. CDR1 is SNHLY, CDR2 FYNNEI, per germline. The CDR3 region is CASRVYHEQFF. Written as DNA, the CDR3 is TGTGCCAGCAGAGTCTACCATGAGCAGTTCTTC.

This clone was counted only a few times. For the CDR3, the DNA is TGTGCCAGCAGTCGGTCAGTGGGCGAGACCCAGTACTTC. As protein: CASSRSVGETQYF. This chain uses TRBV7-2 with TRBJ2-5; D ambiguous. V shed 6 bases and J shed 5 bases, with 13 bases lying between them. In germline, CDR1 is SGHTA, CDR2 FQGNSA. The CDR3 has 13 amino acids.

The chain carries TRBV11-2 and TRBJ2-7; D is perhaps TRBD2 (6 bases). V lost 5 bases and J lost 2, with 13 bases in between. Germline V gene sequence: CDR1 SGHAT, CDR2 FQNNGV. CDR3 length: 14 amino acids. The CDR3 region has the DNA TGTGCCAGCAGCCCAAGGGGAGGACCCTACGAGCAGTACTTC. Protein sequence: CASSPRGGPYEQYF.

The chain couples TRBV2 to TRBJ2-1, with 12 nucleotides matching TRBD2. This CDR3 spans 15 amino acids. Germline V gives CDR1 SNHLY, CDR2 FYNNEI. The ends lost 2 bases at V and 6 bases at J; junction bases unmatched: 2. Written as DNA, the CDR3 is TGTGCCAGCAGTGAACGGACTAGCGGGGTCAATGAGCAGTTCTTC. Amino acid sequence: CASSERTSGVNEQFF.

The chain uses TRBV4-2 and TRBJ2-1; 9 nucleotides match TRBD2. The CDR3 runs 14 residues. V shed 2 bases and J 9 bases; nucleotides not matched to a gene: 5. Per the germline V gene, CDR1 is LGHNA and CDR2 is YNFKEQ. CDR3 bases: TGTGCCAGCAGCCAACCGGGTAGCGGGGGTGAGCAGTTCTTC. This gives the protein CASSQPGSGGEQFF.